This entry concerns a single T cell receptor (beta chain). The sample is drawn from a study of shared clonotypes between healthy human individuals. The V end was cut by 2 bases, the J end by 4 bases, with 9 bases between. Germline CDR1 reads SEHNR; CDR2 reads FQNEAQ (reference sequence). This CDR3 spans 13 amino acids. CD45RO-negative CD8 cells positively selected for CCR7 made up the naive population, which excluded terminally differentiated effector memory CD45RA+ cells. Sequenced by immunoSEQ multiplex PCR; TCRdb stores in-frame clones only, minus some. Here the sample spans millions of clones, about 92% being singletons.

This receptor was obtained from a young man in good health. Some clones in this sample may be carry-over from other donors' samples. The sample consisted of naive CD8+ T cells from PBMCs. The J gene is TRBJ2-7, the V gene TRBV7-9; weak D call: TRBD2 (6 bases). The CDR3 coding sequence is TGTGCCAGCAGCTTAAGGAGCGGGTACGAGCAGTACTTC. Amino acid sequence: CASSLRSGYEQYF.